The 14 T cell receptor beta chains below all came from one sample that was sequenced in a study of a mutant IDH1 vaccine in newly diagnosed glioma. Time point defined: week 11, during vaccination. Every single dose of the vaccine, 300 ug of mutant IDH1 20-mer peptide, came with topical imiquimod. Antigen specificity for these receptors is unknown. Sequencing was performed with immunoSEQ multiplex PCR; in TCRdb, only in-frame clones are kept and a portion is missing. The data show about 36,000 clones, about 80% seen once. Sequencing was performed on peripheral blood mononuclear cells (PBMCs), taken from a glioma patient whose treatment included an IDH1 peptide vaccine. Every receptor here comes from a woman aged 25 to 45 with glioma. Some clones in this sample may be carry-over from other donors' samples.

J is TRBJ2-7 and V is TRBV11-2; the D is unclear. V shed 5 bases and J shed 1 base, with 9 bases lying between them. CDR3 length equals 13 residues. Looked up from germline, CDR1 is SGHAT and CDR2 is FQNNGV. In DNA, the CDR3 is TGTGCCAGCAGCCCTGGTAGGTCCTACGAGCAGTACTTC. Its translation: CASSPGRSYEQYF.

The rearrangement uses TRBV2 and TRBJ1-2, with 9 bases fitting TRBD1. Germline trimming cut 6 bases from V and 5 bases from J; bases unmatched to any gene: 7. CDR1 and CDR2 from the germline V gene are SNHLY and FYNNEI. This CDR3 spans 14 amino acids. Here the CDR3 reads CASRMGQGPYGYTF. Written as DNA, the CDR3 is TGTGCCAGCAGGATGGGACAGGGACCTTATGGCTACACCTTC.

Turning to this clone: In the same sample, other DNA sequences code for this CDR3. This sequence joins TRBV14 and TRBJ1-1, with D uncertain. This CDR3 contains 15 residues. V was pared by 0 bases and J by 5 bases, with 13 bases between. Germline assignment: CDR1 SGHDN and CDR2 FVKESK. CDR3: CASSQEGALGTEAFF. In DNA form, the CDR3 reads TGTGCCAGCAGCCAAGAAGGAGCCTTAGGGACTGAAGCTTTCTTT.

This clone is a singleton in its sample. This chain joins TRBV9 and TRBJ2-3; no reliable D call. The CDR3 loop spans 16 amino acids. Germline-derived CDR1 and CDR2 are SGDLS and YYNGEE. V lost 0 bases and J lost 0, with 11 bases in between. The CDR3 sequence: CASSVVTGPSTDTQYF. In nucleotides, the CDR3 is TGTGCCAGCAGCGTAGTCACCGGCCCAAGCACAGATACGCAGTATTTT.

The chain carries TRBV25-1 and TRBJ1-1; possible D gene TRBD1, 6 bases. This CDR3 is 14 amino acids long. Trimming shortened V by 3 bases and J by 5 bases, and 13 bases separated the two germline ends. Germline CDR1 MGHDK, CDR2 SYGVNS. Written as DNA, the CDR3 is TGTGCCAGCAGTGATCCGCAGGGGAGAACTGAAGCTTTCTTT. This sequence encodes CASSDPQGRTEAFF.

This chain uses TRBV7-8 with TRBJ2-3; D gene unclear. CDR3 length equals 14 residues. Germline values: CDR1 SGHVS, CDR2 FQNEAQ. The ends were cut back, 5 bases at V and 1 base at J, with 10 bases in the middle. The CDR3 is CASSPFAGTDTQYF. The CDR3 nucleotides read TGTGCCAGCAGCCCCTTCGCGGGCACAGATACGCAGTATTTT.

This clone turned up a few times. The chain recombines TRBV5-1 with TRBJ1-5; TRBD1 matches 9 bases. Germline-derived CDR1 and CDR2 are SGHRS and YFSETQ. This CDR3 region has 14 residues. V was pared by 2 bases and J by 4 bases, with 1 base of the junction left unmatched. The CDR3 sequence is CASSLDRGNQPQHF. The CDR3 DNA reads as TGCGCCAGCAGCTTAGACAGGGGGAATCAGCCCCAGCATTTT.

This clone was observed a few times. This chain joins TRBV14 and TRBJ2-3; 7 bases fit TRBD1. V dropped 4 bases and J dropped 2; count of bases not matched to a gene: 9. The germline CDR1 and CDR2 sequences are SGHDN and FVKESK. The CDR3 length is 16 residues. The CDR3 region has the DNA TGTGCCAGCAGCCCCAACAGGGGCAGCTACACAGATACGCAGTATTTT. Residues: CASSPNRGSYTDTQYF. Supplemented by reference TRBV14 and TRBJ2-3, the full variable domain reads EAGVTQFPSHSVIEKGQTVTLRCDPISGHDNLYWYRRVMGKEIKFLLHFVKESKQDESGMPNNRFLAERTGGTYSTLKVQPAELEDSGVYFCASSPNRGSYTDTQYFGPGTRLTVL.

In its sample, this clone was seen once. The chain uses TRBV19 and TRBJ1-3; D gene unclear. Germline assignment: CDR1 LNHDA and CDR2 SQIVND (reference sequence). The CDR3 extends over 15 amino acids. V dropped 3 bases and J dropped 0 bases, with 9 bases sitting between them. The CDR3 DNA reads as TGTGCCAGTAGTATGCAGGCGCACTCTGGAAACACCATATATTTT. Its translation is CASSMQAHSGNTIYF.

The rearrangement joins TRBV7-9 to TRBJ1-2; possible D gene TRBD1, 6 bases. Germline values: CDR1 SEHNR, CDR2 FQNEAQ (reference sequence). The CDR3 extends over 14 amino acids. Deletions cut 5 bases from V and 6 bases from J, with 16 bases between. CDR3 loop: CASSGVGGADGYTF. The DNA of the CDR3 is TGTGCCAGCAGCGGGGTCGGGGGGGCGGATGGCTACACCTTC.

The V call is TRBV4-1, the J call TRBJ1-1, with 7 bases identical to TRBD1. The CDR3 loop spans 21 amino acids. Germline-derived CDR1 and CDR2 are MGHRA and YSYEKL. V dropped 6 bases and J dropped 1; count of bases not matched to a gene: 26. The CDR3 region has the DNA TGCGCCAGCAGGGGGCATCTCTCGGATCGAGGCAGTGAGGGGGCGAACACTGAAGCTTTCTTT. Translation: CASRGHLSDRGSEGANTEAFF.

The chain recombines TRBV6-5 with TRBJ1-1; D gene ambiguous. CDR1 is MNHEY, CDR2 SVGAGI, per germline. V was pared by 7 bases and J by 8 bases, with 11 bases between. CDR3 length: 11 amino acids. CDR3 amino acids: CASTLLGEAFF. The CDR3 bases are TGTGCCAGCACTCTGCTAGGAGAAGCTTTCTTT.

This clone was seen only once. The CDR3 DNA follows: TGCGCCAGCGTCCCCGGGAAAAACACTGAAGCTTTCTTT. Encoded protein: CASVPGKNTEAFF. The chain is built from TRBV10-2 and TRBJ1-1; D gene uncertain. There are 13 residues in the CDR3. The germline CDR1 and CDR2 sequences are WSHSY and SAAADI. Trimming removed 8 bases at V and 2 bases at J, with 12 bases between.

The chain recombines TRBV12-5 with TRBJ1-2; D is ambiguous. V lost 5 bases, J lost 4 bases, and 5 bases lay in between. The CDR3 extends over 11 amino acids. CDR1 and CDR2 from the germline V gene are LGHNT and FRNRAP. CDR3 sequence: CASGPRYGYTF. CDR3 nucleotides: TGTGCTAGTGGTCCTCGCTATGGCTACACCTTC.